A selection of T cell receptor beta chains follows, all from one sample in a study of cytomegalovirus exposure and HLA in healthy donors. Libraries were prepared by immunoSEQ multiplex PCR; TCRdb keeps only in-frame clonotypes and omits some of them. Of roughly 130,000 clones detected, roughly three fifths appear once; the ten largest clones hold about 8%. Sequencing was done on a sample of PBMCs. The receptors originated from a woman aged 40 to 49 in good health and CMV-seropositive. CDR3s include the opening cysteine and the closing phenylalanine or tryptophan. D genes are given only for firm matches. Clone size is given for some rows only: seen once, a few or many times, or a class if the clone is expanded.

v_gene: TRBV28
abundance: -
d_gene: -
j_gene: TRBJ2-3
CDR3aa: CASSYKDTLGTDTQYF
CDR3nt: TGTGCCAGCAGCTACAAGGACACCCTCGGCACAGATACGCAGTATTTT

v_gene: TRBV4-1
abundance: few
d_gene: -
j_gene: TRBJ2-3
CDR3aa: CASSQEGVGGLATDTQYF
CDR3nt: TGCGCCAGCAGCCAAGAAGGGGTCGGCGGTTTAGCCACAGATACGCAGTATTTT

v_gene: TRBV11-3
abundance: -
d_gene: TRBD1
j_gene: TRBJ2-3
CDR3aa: CASSSPGQGLDTQYF
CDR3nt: TGTGCCAGCAGCTCTCCGGGACAGGGATTAGATACGCAGTATTTT

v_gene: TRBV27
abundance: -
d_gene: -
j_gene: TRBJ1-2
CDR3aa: CASSFLTLPGTLPNYGYTF
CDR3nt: TGTGCCAGCAGTTTCCTCACCCTCCCCGGGACACTACCTAACTATGGCTACACCTTC

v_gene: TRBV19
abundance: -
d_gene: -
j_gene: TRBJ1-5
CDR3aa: CASSIEGGARNQPQHF
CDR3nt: TGTGCCAGTAGTATAGAGGGGGGGGCACGCAATCAGCCCCAGCATTTT

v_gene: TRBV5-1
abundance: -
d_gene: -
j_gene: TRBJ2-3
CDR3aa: CASSLEGLASTDTQYF
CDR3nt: TGCGCCAGCAGCTTGGAGGGACTGGCTAGCACAGATACGCAGTATTTT

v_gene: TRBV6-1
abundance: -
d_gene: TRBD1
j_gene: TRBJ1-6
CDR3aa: CASSRQGLYNSPLHF
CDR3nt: TGTGCCAGCAGTAGACAGGGGCTGTATAATTCACCCCTCCACTTT

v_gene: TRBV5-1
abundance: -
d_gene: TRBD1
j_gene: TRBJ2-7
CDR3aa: CASSLTSGTASYEQYF
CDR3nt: TGCGCCAGCAGCTTGACCTCCGGGACAGCATCCTACGAGCAGTACTTC

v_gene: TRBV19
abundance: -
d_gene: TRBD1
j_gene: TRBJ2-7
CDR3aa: CASSAPGQGFYEQYF
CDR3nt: TGTGCCAGTAGTGCTCCGGGACAGGGGTTCTACGAGCAGTACTTC

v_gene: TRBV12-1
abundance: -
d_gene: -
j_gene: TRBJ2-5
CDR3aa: CASRLRGNQYF
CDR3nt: TGTGCCAGCAGACTCAGGGGGAACCAGTACTTC

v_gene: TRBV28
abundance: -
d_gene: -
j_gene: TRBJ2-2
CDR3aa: CASSFFTGELFF
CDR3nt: TGTGCCAGCAGTTTCTTTACCGGGGAGCTGTTTTTT

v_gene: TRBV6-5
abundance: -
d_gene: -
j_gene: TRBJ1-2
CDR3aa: CASSSYRAGGDYGCTF
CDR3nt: TGTGCCAGCAGTTCCTACAGGGCGGGAGGAGACTATGGCTGCACCTTC

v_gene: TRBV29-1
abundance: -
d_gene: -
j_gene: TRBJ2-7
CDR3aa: CSVEGQGYEQYF
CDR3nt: TGCAGCGTTGAAGGGCAGGGGTACGAGCAGTACTTC

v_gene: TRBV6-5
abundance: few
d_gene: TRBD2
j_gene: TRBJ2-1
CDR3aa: CASSYPGGGQFF
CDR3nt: TGTGCCAGCAGTTACCCGGGAGGAGGGCAGTTCTTC

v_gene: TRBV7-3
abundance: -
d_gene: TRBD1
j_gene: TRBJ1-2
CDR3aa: CASTPTSGTGYGYTF
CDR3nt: TGTGCCAGCACCCCTACATCCGGGACAGGCTATGGCTACACCTTC

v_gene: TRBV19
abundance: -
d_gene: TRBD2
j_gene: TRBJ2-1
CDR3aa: CASSPPGLAVHEQFF
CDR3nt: TGTGCCAGTAGTCCGCCGGGACTAGCCGTCCATGAGCAGTTCTTC

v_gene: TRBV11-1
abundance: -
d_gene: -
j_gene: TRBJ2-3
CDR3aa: CASSLETSTDTQYF
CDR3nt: TGTGCCAGCAGCTTAGAGACTAGCACAGATACGCAGTATTTT

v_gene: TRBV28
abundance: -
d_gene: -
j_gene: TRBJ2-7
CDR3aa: CASSLKRGEQYF
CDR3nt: TGTGCCAGCAGTTTAAAAAGGGGCGAGCAGTACTTC

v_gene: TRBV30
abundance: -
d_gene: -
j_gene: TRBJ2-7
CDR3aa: CAWSQGTYEQYF
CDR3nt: TGTGCCTGGAGTCAGGGGACCTACGAGCAGTACTTC

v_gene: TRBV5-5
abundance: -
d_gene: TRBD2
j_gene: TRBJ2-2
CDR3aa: CASSLLLAGVNTGELFF
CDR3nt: TGTGCCAGCAGCCTACTCTTAGCGGGGGTCAACACCGGGGAGCTGTTTTTT

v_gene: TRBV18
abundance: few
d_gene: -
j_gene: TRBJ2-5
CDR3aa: CASSPLEGETQYF
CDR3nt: TGTGCCAGCTCCCCCTTAGAGGGAGAGACCCAGTACTTC

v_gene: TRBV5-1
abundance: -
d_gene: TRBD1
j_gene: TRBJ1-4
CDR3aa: CASSFQGGSNEKLFF
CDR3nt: TGCGCCAGCAGCTTCCAGGGGGGATCTAATGAAAAACTGTTTTTT

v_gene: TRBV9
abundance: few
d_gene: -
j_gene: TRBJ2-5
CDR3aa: CASSVGGHHQETQYF
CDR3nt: TGTGCCAGCAGCGTAGGGGGACACCACCAAGAGACCCAGTACTTC

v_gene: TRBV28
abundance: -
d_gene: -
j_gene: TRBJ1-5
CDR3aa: CASSLPRDGGWGNQPQHF
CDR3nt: TGTGCCAGCAGTTTACCCCGCGACGGGGGGTGGGGCAATCAGCCCCAGCATTTT